Listed below are T cell receptor beta chains from one sample, sequenced in a study of OX40 agonist ivuxolimab in advanced cancers. Clones were sequenced by immunoSEQ multiplex PCR, and TCRdb holds only the in-frame ones, with some missing. Here the sample spans 28,000 or so clones, 79% being singletons. The sample consisted of CD4+ or CD8+ T cells sorted from blood, taken in a trial of the OX40 agonist ivuxolimab. The receptors were gathered from an adult with an advanced solid tumor such as melanoma, head and neck, liver or kidney cancer. The CDR3 runs from the conserved cysteine through the conserved F or W. The D gene is left open where the match is weak. The size entry is marked missing in some rows and otherwise reads once, few, many or a size class.

v_call	d_call	j_call	clone_size	cdr3_aa	cdr3_nt
TRBV7-9	NA	TRBJ2-7	NA	CASSQQGANEQYF	TGTGCCAGCAGCCAACAGGGTGCCAACGAGCAGTACTTC
TRBV27	NA	TRBJ1-3	NA	CASSFDSGNTIYF	TGTGCCAGCAGTTTTGACTCTGGAAACACCATATATTTT
TRBV6-1	TRBD1	TRBJ2-7	NA	CASLGQTSSYEQYF	TGTGCCAGCTTGGGACAGACCAGCTCCTACGAGCAGTACTTC
TRBV19	TRBD2	TRBJ2-2	NA	CASSLTSGNTGELFF	TGTGCCAGTAGTCTTACTAGCGGGAACACCGGGGAGCTGTTTTTT
TRBV7-2	NA	TRBJ2-7	NA	CASSLRHSPTEQYF	TGTGCCAGCAGCTTGAGACATTCTCCTACGGAGCAGTACTTC
TRBV27	NA	TRBJ2-7	NA	CASSLGRVSYEQYF	TGTGCCAGCAGTTTGGGCAGGGTCTCCTACGAGCAGTACTTC
TRBV27	NA	TRBJ2-7	NA	CASSFIQTSYEQYF	TGTGCCAGCAGTTTTATCCAGACCTCCTACGAGCAGTACTTC
TRBV5-1	TRBD2	TRBJ2-7	NA	CASSLALAGTYEQYF	TGCGCCAGCAGCTTGGCACTAGCGGGAACCTACGAGCAGTACTTC
TRBV27	NA	TRBJ1-1	NA	CASSLAGQIIAEAFF	TGTGCCAGCAGTTTAGCGGGTCAAATAATCGCTGAAGCTTTCTTT
TRBV6-6	NA	TRBJ1-1	once	CASSQTGGNTEAFF	TGTGCCAGCAGCCAGACTGGAGGGAACACTGAAGCTTTCTTT
TRBV9	NA	TRBJ2-6	NA	CASTGSGANVLTF	TGTGCCAGCACAGGGAGTGGGGCCAACGTCCTGACTTTC
TRBV6-6	TRBD1	TRBJ2-3	NA	CASSWGTGSTDTQYF	TGTGCCAGCAGTTGGGGGACAGGGAGCACAGATACGCAGTATTTT
TRBV2	TRBD2	TRBJ2-7	NA	CAASKSGVASGLYEQYF	TGTGCCGCGTCGAAGAGTGGGGTTGCTAGCGGCCTCTACGAGCAGTACTTC
TRBV5-4	TRBD1	TRBJ2-2	NA	CASTPWDRGGTGELFF	TGTGCCAGCACCCCATGGGACAGGGGTGGCACCGGGGAGCTGTTTTTT